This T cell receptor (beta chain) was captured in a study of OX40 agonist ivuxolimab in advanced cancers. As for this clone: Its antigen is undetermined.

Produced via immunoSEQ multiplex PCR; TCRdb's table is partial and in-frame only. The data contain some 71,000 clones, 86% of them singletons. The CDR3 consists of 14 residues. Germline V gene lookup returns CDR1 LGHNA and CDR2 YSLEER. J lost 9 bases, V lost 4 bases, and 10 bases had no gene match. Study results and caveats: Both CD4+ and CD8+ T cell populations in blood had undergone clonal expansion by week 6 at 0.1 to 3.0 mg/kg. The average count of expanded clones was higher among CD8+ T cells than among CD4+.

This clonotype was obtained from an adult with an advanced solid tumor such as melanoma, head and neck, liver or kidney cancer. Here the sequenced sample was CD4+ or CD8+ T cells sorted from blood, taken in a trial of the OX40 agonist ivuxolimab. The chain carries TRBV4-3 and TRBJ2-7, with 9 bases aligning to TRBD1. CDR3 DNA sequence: TGCGCCAGCAGCCTACAGGGGGCCGGAGGGGGGCAGTACTTC. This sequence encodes CASSLQGAGGGQYF.